At least ten counts were recorded for the clone carrying this T cell receptor (beta chain). RNA transcripts were the source from which TCR beta CDR3 regions were amplified. Investigators did first-round RT-PCR with HTBI primers, then second-round multiplex PCR. TCRdb itself ran the multiplex PCR reads through MiXCR, one entry per CDR3 protein. The repertoire holds roughly 600,000 distinct CDR3 sequences, with less than 40% as singletons. This specimen comes from a study of Graves' ophthalmopathy and Graves' hyperthyroidism. The V gene end was trimmed by 5 bases and the J gene end by 4 bases; junction bases not matched to a gene: 8. CDR3 length: 14 amino acids.

The source is an adult man with Graves' hyperthyroidism. The chain couples TRBV12-3 or TRBV12-4 to TRBJ2-7; 7 bases map to TRBD1. Sample: peripheral blood or thyroid tissue (not recorded which). Here the CDR3 DNA reads TGTGCCAGCAGTCCGCTCCCAGGGGGTTACGAGCAGTACTTC. Its protein is CASSPLPGGYEQYF.